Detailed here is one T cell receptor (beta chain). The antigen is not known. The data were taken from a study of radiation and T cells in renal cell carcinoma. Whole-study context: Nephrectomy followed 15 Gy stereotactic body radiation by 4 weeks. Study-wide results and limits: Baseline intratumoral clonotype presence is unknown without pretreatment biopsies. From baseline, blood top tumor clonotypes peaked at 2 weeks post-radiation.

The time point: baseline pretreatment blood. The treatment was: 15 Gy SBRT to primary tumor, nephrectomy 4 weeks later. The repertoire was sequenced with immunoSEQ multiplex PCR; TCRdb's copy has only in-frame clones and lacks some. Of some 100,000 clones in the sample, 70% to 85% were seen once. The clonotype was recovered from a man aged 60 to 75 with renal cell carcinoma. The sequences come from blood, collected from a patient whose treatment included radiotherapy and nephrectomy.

Here the CDR3 DNA reads TGCGCCAGCAGCCATAACTCTAAGCGCTCTGGGGCCAACGTCCTGACTTTC. It yields the protein CASSHNSKRSGANVLTF. This chain connects TRBV4-1 to TRBJ2-6, with D hard to call. V lost 3 bases and J lost 0, with 12 bases in between. The CDR3 has 17 amino acids. Germline V lookup: CDR1 MGHRA, CDR2 YSYEKL.